This T cell receptor beta chain was obtained from a study of PD-1 blockade in classical Hodgkin lymphoma. CDR3 size: 14 residues. The V gene's germline CDR1 is SGHNT and CDR2 YENEEA. The V and J ends lost 6 bases and 4 bases, in that order; junction bases with no gene match: 9. Each patient experienced a relapse that followed autologous stem cell transplantation, and brentuximab vedotin exposure varied. Notes on the study in general: The authors excluded patients who started nivolumab under 1 year after ASCT. While CD8+ TCR diversity did not rise significantly by C4D1, CD4+ TCR diversity did. Patients with a complete response exhibited baseline diversity comparable to newly diagnosed patients. At baseline, newly diagnosed patients reportedly showed less TCR diversity than healthy donors.

Remarks on this clone: Its antigen is currently unknown.

The assay was immunoSEQ multiplex PCR, and TCRdb's table has in-frame clones only and misses some. The data show roughly 40,000 clones, over 80% seen once. The receptor was derived from a human donor with classical Hodgkin lymphoma. This specimen was peripheral blood mononuclear cells (PBMCs), taken at baseline. The chain couples TRBV11-3 to TRBJ2-7; 7 bases match TRBD1. CDR3: CASSPGQVPYEQYF. The CDR3 DNA reads TGTGCCAGCAGTCCAGGACAGGTACCATACGAGCAGTACTTC.